These 29 T cell receptor beta chains were sequenced from one sample in a study of blood T cell repertoires in COVID-19. Profiled with immunoSEQ multiplex PCR; TCRdb holds only in-frame clones, not every one. The table includes about 250,000 clones, roughly 88% detected once. The sample comprised peripheral blood. Every receptor here comes from a woman at least 80 years old with COVID-19, enrolled during active disease.

The chain has TRBV5-6 and TRBJ2-7; D possibly corresponds to TRBD1 (5 bases). The CDR3 covers 17 residues. Between the trimmed V and J ends, which lost 0 bases and 2 bases, there was a span of 18 bases. Germline V CDR1 and CDR2: SGHDT, YYEEEE. CDR3 DNA: TGTGCCAGCAGCTTGGGTTGGAAGGACACTTTTACCTACGAGCAGTACGTC. Amino acids: CASSLGWKDTFTYEQYV.

This clone came up once. The rearrangement joins TRBV6-5 to TRBJ1-4, with unresolved D. V gave up 6 bases and J gave up 8 bases, with 10 bases separating them. CDR3 length: 12 residues. CDR1 is MNHEY, CDR2 SVGAGI, per germline. This chain's CDR3 is CASRENGEKLFF. The CDR3 DNA sequence: TGTGCCAGCAGGGAGAATGGGGAAAAACTGTTTTTT.

This chain connects TRBV3-1 (or the pseudogene TRBV3-2) to TRBJ1-4, with TRBD1 matching 7 bases. The CDR3 is 14 residues long. CDR1 LGHDT and CDR2 YNNKEL come from the germline V gene (reference sequence). The ends lost 4 bases at V and 4 bases at J; junction bases unmatched: 3. The CDR3 sequence: CASSLGQINEKLFF. CDR3 sequence (DNA): TGTGCCAGCAGCCTGGGACAGATTAATGAAAAACTGTTTTTT.

The rearrangement uses TRBV14 and TRBJ2-3, with D unclear. CDR1 and CDR2 from the germline V gene are SGHDN and FVKESK. The CDR3 extends over 14 amino acids. Trimming removed 1 base from V and 2 bases from J, with 7 bases in between. CDR3 in amino acids: CASSQASITDTQYF. The CDR3 nucleotides are TGTGCCAGCAGCCAAGCGAGCATCACAGATACGCAGTATTTT.

The V and J genes are TRBV19 and TRBJ1-5; D is uncertain. Germline CDR1 reads LNHDA; CDR2 reads SQIVND (reference sequence). This CDR3 comprises 13 residues. Trimming removed 5 bases at V and 3 bases at J, with 8 bases between. In nucleotides, the CDR3 is TGTGCCAGTAGTCCAGGTAACAATCAGCCCCAGCATTTT. This encodes CASSPGNNQPQHF.

This clone was seen once. This CDR3 is CASSKGVRQVNTEAFF. The DNA of the CDR3 is TGTGCCAGTAGTAAAGGGGTAAGACAGGTAAACACTGAAGCTTTCTTT. V usage is TRBV19 and J usage is TRBJ1-1, with TRBD1 as a possible D gene (6 bases). The germline V and J ends were trimmed by 4 bases and 2 bases, with 17 bases remaining between them. CDR3 length: 16 residues. From germline, CDR1 is LNHDA and CDR2 SQIVND (reference sequence).

This clone appeared a single time. This chain connects TRBV7-9 to TRBJ1-6; D gene unclear. With 4 bases removed from V and 7 bases from J, the gap between germline ends came to 17 bases. CDR1 is SEHNR and CDR2 is FQNEAQ in the germline V gene (reference sequence). The CDR3 has 16 amino acids. The CDR3 here is CASSSGRGGQNSPLHF. As DNA, the CDR3 is TGTGCCAGCAGCTCCGGCAGAGGAGGGCAAAATTCACCCCTCCACTTT.

The rearrangement uses TRBV10-2 and TRBJ1-4; D remains unclear. V gave up 7 bases and J gave up 3 bases, with 12 bases separating them. The CDR3 loop spans 14 amino acids. Germline V gene data show CDR1 as WSHSY and CDR2 as SAAADI. Written as DNA, the CDR3 is TGCGCCAGCATGACGAGGGTGCCTAATGAAAAACTGTTTTTT. Translation: CASMTRVPNEKLFF.

This chain uses TRBV20-1 with TRBJ1-6; a possible D gene is TRBD1 (6 bases). Germline V gene sequence: CDR1 DFQATT, CDR2 SNEGSKA (reference sequence). CDR3 length: 17 amino acids. Trimming cost V 3 bases and J 5 bases, with 20 bases left between them. CDR3: CSASDSGGRIDNSPLHF. Written as DNA, the CDR3 is TGCAGTGCTAGTGACTCCGGGGGGCGAATCGATAATTCACCCCTCCACTTT.

The CDR3 DNA is TGTGCCAGCAGCTTAGGGGCGTACAATGAGCAGTTCTTC. Translating it yields CASSLGAYNEQFF. The V call is TRBV7-9, the J call TRBJ2-1; D remains ambiguous. V gave up 1 base and J gave up 4 bases, with 5 bases separating them. CDR1 and CDR2 (germline): SEHNR, FQNEAQ (reference sequence). CDR3 size: 13 residues.

This clone showed up just once. One junction end does not reproduce the germline sequence, and a read error may be involved. The chain is built from TRBV7-2 and TRBJ2-5; 12 positions agree with TRBD2. In germline, CDR1 is SGHTA, CDR2 FQGNSA. CDR3 length: 16 residues. CDR3 in amino acids: CASSLAGGLIQETQYF. Written as DNA, the CDR3 is TGTGCCAGCAGCCTAGCGGGGGGGCTTATCCAAGAGACCCAGTACTTC.

The chain employs TRBV7-9 and TRBJ2-3, with 8 nucleotides matching TRBD1. There are 14 residues in the CDR3. The junction had 6 bases not matched to a gene; V was cut back by 8 bases and J by 2 bases. Germline V CDR1 and CDR2: SEHNR, FQNEAQ (reference sequence). The CDR3 bases are TGTGCCAGCCTAGGGACAGGATCCACAGATACGCAGTATTTT. As protein: CASLGTGSTDTQYF.

V gene TRBV3-1 (or the pseudogene TRBV3-2) combines with J gene TRBJ1-6; D is undetermined. Germline loops: CDR1 LGHDT, CDR2 YNNKEL (reference sequence). The length of the CDR3 is 13 residues. The V and J ends lost 0 bases and 8 bases respectively, with 5 bases between them. The CDR3 DNA reads as TGTGCCAGCAGCCAAGACAATTATTCACCCCTCCACTTT. Amino acids: CASSQDNYSPLHF.

The chain joins TRBV2 to TRBJ1-2; possibly TRBD1 for D (5 bases). CDR3 length equals 14 residues. Germline V lookup: CDR1 SNHLY, CDR2 FYNNEI. V was cut by 7 bases and J by 3 bases, with 15 bases left in between. CDR3 in amino acids: CASTREGLDYGYTF. The CDR3 coding sequence is TGTGCCAGCACCCGGGAGGGGTTAGACTATGGCTACACCTTC.

This clone was seen just once. The chain carries TRBV12-3 or TRBV12-4 and TRBJ1-5, with 8 bases that match TRBD1. CDR3 length: 13 residues. Losses at the gene ends were 6 bases for V and 9 bases for J; bases not matched to a gene: 7. The CDR3, as DNA: TGTGCCAGCAGAGCGACAGGGGATAGGCCCCAGCATTTT. Translated: CASRATGDRPQHF.

The chain carries TRBV5-3 and TRBJ1-5, with 7 positions matching TRBD1. TRBV5-3 is noted as an ORF with a role that remains uncertain. The CDR3 runs 13 residues. V dropped 4 bases and J dropped 6; count of bases not matched to a gene: 4. The CDR3 coding sequence is TGTGCCAGAAGCCCGCAGGGGGTTCAGCCCCAGCATTTT. Translating gives CARSPQGVQPQHF.

This chain uses TRBV6-5 with TRBJ2-3, with D possibly TRBD1 on 6 matching bases. Germline CDR1 and CDR2: MNHEY and SVGAGI. This CDR3 comprises 15 residues. V was shortened by 4 bases and J by 6 bases, with 17 bases between the two germline ends. This CDR3 is CASSSVQGGADTQYF. The CDR3 DNA reads TGTGCCAGCAGTTCCGTCCAAGGGGGAGCGGATACGCAGTATTTT.

The V and J genes are TRBV27 and TRBJ1-5; D is undetermined. Germline CDR1 MNHEY, CDR2 SMNVEV (reference sequence). V was cut by 3 bases and J by 0 bases, with 9 bases left in between. The CDR3 runs 15 residues. The CDR3 loop is CASSFDGVSNQPQHF. The CDR3 DNA is TGTGCCAGCAGTTTTGACGGGGTTAGCAATCAGCCCCAGCATTTT.

The chain joins TRBV7-9 to TRBJ1-2, with a possible D match to TRBD1 (5 bases). Germline CDR1 and CDR2: SEHNR and FQNEAQ (reference sequence). Deletions cut 0 bases from V and 11 bases from J, with 7 bases between. The CDR3 loop spans 11 amino acids. As DNA, the CDR3 is TGTGCCAGCAGCTTAGCGGGGCAGTACACCTTC. Translation gives CASSLAGQYTF.

This chain uses TRBV6-1 with TRBJ1-2; D gene ambiguous. CDR3 length: 13 residues. V was pared by 3 bases and J by 2 bases, with 7 bases between. Germline V gene lookup returns CDR1 MNHNS and CDR2 SASEGT. The CDR3 region has the DNA TGTGCCAGCAGTGACGCCCGGAACTATGGCTACACCTTC. This gives the protein CASSDARNYGYTF.

On this clone itself: The same CDR3 also results from other DNA sequences found in this sample. The rearrangement uses TRBV7-9 and TRBJ1-5; no firm D call. This CDR3 has 12 residues. Looked up from germline, CDR1 is SEHNR and CDR2 is FQNEAQ (reference sequence). The V end lost 5 bases, the J end lost 5 bases, and 7 bases lay between the germline ends. CDR3 sequence (DNA): TGTGCCAGCAGCCTCGGAGATCAGCCCCAGCATTTT. It yields the protein CASSLGDQPQHF.

The V and J genes are TRBV28 and TRBJ1-2; maybe TRBD1 (6 bases). The CDR3 is 13 residues long. V was cut by 3 bases and J by 4 bases, with 9 bases left in between. From germline, CDR1 is MDHEN and CDR2 SYDVKM. Here the CDR3 DNA reads TGTGCCAGCAGTTTGGGGGCATTCTATGGCTACACCTTC. Amino acids: CASSLGAFYGYTF.

The chain couples TRBV7-2 to TRBJ2-6; D remains unclear. Germline CDR1 is SGHTA and CDR2 is FQGNSA. The CDR3 is made up of 17 amino acids. Trimming left V 1 base short and J 2 bases short, with 12 bases between. The CDR3 spells CASSLGVLGAGANVLTF. DNA of the CDR3: TGTGCCAGCAGCTTAGGGGTGTTAGGAGCTGGGGCCAACGTCCTGACTTTC.

The chain joins TRBV6-5 to TRBJ1-2; TRBD1 matches 7 bases. The CDR3 is 13 amino acids. Germline CDR1 reads MNHEY; CDR2 reads SVGAGI. After removal of 7 bases from V and 2 bases from J, the junction contained 4 bases not matched to a gene. In DNA form, the CDR3 reads TGTGCCAGCACCCCACAGGGGAACTATGGCTACACCTTC. Its translation is CASTPQGNYGYTF.

Worth noting for this clone: Other DNA sequences in this sample translate to the same CDR3. The rearrangement uses TRBV18 and TRBJ2-2; D is possibly TRBD1 (5 bases). The V end was cut by 2 bases, the J end by 1 base, with 5 bases between. Germline V CDR1 and CDR2: KGHSH, LQKENI. The length of the CDR3 is 14 residues. CDR3 sequence: CASSPGQNTGELFF. The CDR3 nucleotides read TGTGCCAGCTCACCAGGACAGAACACCGGGGAGCTGTTTTTT.

Here the CDR3 reads CASSEARSSGGRGEQFF. CDR3 bases: TGTGCCAGCAGTGAAGCGCGTTCCAGCGGGGGGCGCGGTGAGCAGTTCTTC. This chain joins TRBV6-1 and TRBJ2-1; 9 bases are shared with TRBD2. J gave up 9 bases and V 0 bases, and 12 bases lay outside the gene matches. CDR1 and CDR2 (germline): MNHNS, SASEGT. The CDR3 sequence is 17 residues long.

CDR3 sequence (DNA): TGTGCCAGTAGTGACCCGGGACAGGGGAACCCCAATGAGCAGTTCTTC. Amino acids: CASSDPGQGNPNEQFF. The rearrangement uses TRBV19 and TRBJ2-1, with 10 bases lining up with TRBD1. This CDR3 is 16 amino acids long. Trimming removed 5 bases from V and 6 bases from J; junction bases left unmatched: 10. Germline CDR1 is LNHDA and CDR2 is SQIVND (reference sequence).

The V call is TRBV19, the J call TRBJ1-5, with 10 bases lining up with TRBD1. Trimming removed 7 bases from V and 7 bases from J; junction bases left unmatched: 4. CDR3 length: 13 amino acids. Germline assignment: CDR1 LNHDA and CDR2 SQIVND (reference sequence). CDR3 nucleotides: TGTGCCAGTACCAGGACAGGGGGGCAGCCCCAGCATTTT. Amino acids: CASTRTGGQPQHF.

The CDR3 sequence is CASSLDISGQGRSYEQYF. CDR3 DNA: TGCGCCAGCAGCTTGGATATTAGTGGGCAGGGAAGATCCTACGAGCAGTACTTC. The V and J genes are TRBV5-1 and TRBJ2-7, with TRBD1 as a possible D gene (5 bases). Germline V gene lookup returns CDR1 SGHRS and CDR2 YFSETQ. The CDR3 is 18 amino acids. Trimming cost V 0 bases and J 1 base, with 20 bases left between them.